A single sample is the source of the 14 T cell receptor beta chains below, sequenced in a study of cytotoxic CD8 clonotypes in ibrutinib-treated CLL. TCRdb's copy holds only in-frame clones and misses some; the assay was immunoSEQ multiplex PCR. The sample shows roughly 300,000 clones, less than 85% of them seen only once. Sequenced here: PBMCs, sampled at disease progression, from a patient treated with ibrutinib. Every receptor here comes from a human donor with chronic lymphocytic leukemia.

The J gene is TRBJ1-1, the V gene TRBV7-9; D call uncertain. V was shortened by 10 bases and J by 1 base, with 19 bases between the two germline ends. There are 15 residues in the CDR3. CDR1 and CDR2 from the germline V gene are SEHNR and FQNEAQ (reference sequence). As DNA, the CDR3 is TGTGCCATCCGACTGGAACCATTCAAGAACACTGAAGCTTTCTTT. This translates into CAIRLEPFKNTEAFF.

This clone was recorded once. This chain connects TRBV19 to TRBJ2-1; D not certain. CDR1 LNHDA and CDR2 SQIVND come from the germline V gene (reference sequence). This CDR3 has 14 residues. V gave up 0 bases and J gave up 2 bases, with 5 bases separating them. CDR3 loop: CASSIDTPYNEQFF. Written as DNA, the CDR3 is TGTGCCAGTAGTATAGACACTCCCTACAATGAGCAGTTCTTC.

The chain combines TRBV27 with TRBJ2-2; 8 bases fit TRBD2. CDR1 is MNHEY and CDR2 is SMNVEV in the germline V gene (reference sequence). The CDR3 is 15 residues long. V lost 6 bases to trimming and J lost 4 bases; unmatched junction nucleotides: 7. The CDR3 DNA sequence: TGTGCCAGCAGAGCACTAGCGGTACGCACCGGGGAGCTGTTTTTT. Its translation is CASRALAVRTGELFF.

This sequence joins TRBV6-4 and TRBJ2-3; D remains unclear. Germline lookup yields CDR1 MRHNA and CDR2 SNTAGT. The length of the CDR3 is 9 residues. In DNA form, the CDR3 reads TGTGCTCTGGTTTATACGCAGTATTTT. This gives the protein CALVYTQYF.

The chain employs TRBV7-9 and TRBJ2-5; D remains ambiguous. The ends were cut back, 2 bases at V and 1 base at J, with 2 bases in the middle. The CDR3 is 12 amino acids. CDR1 and CDR2 (germline): SEHNR, FQNEAQ (reference sequence). The CDR3 here is CASSLPQETQYF. CDR3 nucleotide sequence: TGTGCCAGCAGCTTACCCCAAGAGACCCAGTACTTC.

This clone turned up a few times. The rearrangement links TRBV9 to TRBJ2-2; weak D call: TRBD2 (6 bases). Trimming cost V 7 bases and J 9 bases, with 13 bases left between them. CDR3 length: 12 residues. Germline-derived CDR1 and CDR2 are SGDLS and YYNGEE. CDR3 sequence (DNA): TGTGCCAGCGGACGGAGGGATTGGGAGCTGTTTTTT. Translated, it gives CASGRRDWELFF.

The chain recombines TRBV5-6 with TRBJ2-1; possibly TRBD2 for D (5 bases). The CDR3 is 13 amino acids. Trimming stripped 0 bases from V and 10 bases from J, with 11 bases between. Germline V CDR1 and CDR2: SGHDT, YYEEEE. The CDR3 DNA reads as TGTGCCAGCAGCTTGGCCGGAGGTTGGGAGCAGTTCTTC. It codes for CASSLAGGWEQFF. The full variable domain, with the rest looked up from reference TRBV5-6 and TRBJ2-1, is DAGVTQSPTHLIKTRGQQVTLRCSPKSGHDTVSWYQQALGQGPQFIFQYYEEEERQRGNFPDRFSGHQFPNYSSELNVNALLLGDSALYLCASSLAGGWEQFFGPGTRLTVL.

This chain joins TRBV6-5 and TRBJ2-7, with 12 bases matching TRBD2. The germline CDR1 and CDR2 sequences are MNHEY and SVGAGI. This CDR3 contains 15 residues. V lost 7 bases, J lost 3 bases, and 7 bases stayed unmatched. The CDR3 is CASKLTSGRGYEQYF. DNA of the CDR3: TGTGCCAGCAAATTGACTAGCGGGAGAGGCTACGAGCAGTACTTC.

The CDR3 spells CASSKGKGTEAFF. The CDR3 DNA sequence: TGTGCCAGCAGCAAGGGGAAGGGCACTGAAGCTTTCTTT. The gene calls are TRBV7-3 and TRBJ1-1; maybe TRBD1 (5 bases). CDR3 size: 13 residues. The V end was cut by 5 bases, the J end by 4 bases, with 11 bases between. Germline V CDR1 and CDR2: SGHTA, FQGTGA.

V gene TRBV5-6 combines with J gene TRBJ2-1; D is perhaps TRBD2 (5 bases). Germline-derived CDR1 and CDR2 are SGHDT and YYEEEE. The V end lost 0 bases, the J end lost 0 bases, and 10 bases lay between the germline ends. The CDR3 consists of 16 residues. CDR3 bases: TGTGCCAGCAGCTTGGGAGGGCCCCACTCCTACAATGAGCAGTTCTTC. It codes for CASSLGGPHSYNEQFF.

This chain connects TRBV27 to TRBJ2-1; D is unclear. CDR1 is MNHEY and CDR2 is SMNVEV in the germline V gene (reference sequence). The CDR3 covers 13 residues. V lost 3 bases and J 5 bases, leaving 8 bases between the germline ends. This CDR3 reads CASSFGQNNEQFF. For the CDR3, the DNA is TGTGCCAGCAGTTTCGGCCAGAACAATGAGCAGTTCTTC.

CDR3 DNA sequence: TGTGCCAGCAGCCTTCGGACAGGGGGGAACACTGAAGCTTTCTTT. This translates into CASSLRTGGNTEAFF. The chain links TRBV7-9 to TRBJ1-1; TRBD1 matches 10 bases. V was pared by 5 bases and J by 1 base, with 4 bases of the junction left unmatched. CDR1 is SEHNR and CDR2 is FQNEAQ in the germline V gene (reference sequence). The CDR3 covers 15 residues.

The V gene is TRBV5-1, the J gene TRBJ2-2, with D perhaps TRBD2 (6 bases). The CDR3 consists of 15 residues. Per the germline V gene, CDR1 is SGHRS and CDR2 is YFSETQ. V shed 1 base and J shed 2 bases, with 9 bases lying between them. The CDR3 nucleotides read TGCGCCAGCAGCTTGTGGGGACTTAACACCGGGGAGCTGTTTTTT. It encodes CASSLWGLNTGELFF.

This CDR3 is CASKRDSRSNYGYTF. The CDR3 bases are TGTGCCAGCAAACGGGACAGCAGATCTAACTATGGCTACACCTTC. V and J are TRBV2 and TRBJ1-2; 7 nucleotides match TRBD1. The CDR3 is 15 amino acids. Looked up from germline, CDR1 is SNHLY and CDR2 is FYNNEI. Trimming at V came to 7 bases and at J to 0 bases, leaving 8 bases not matched to a gene.